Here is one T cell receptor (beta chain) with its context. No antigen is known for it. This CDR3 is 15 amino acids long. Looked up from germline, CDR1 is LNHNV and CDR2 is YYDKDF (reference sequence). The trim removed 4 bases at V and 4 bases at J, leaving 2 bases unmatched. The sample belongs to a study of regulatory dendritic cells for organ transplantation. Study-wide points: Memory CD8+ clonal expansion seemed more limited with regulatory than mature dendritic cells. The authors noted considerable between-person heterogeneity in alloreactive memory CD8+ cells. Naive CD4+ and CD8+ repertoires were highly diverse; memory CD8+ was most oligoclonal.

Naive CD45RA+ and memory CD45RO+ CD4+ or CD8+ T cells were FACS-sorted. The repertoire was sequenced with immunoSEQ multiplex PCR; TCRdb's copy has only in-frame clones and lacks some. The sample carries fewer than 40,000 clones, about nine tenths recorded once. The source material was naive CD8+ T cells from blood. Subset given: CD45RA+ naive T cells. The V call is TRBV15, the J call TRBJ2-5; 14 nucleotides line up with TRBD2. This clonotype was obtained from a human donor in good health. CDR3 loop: CATSTGLAGAETQYF. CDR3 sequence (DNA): TGTGCCACCAGCACGGGACTAGCGGGAGCAGAGACCCAGTACTTC.